These 21 T cell receptor beta chains were all obtained from the same sample, sequenced in a study of Ad26.COV2.S vaccination and SARS-CoV-2 variants. Assay: immunoSEQ multiplex PCR; the TCRdb copy retains only in-frame clones and omits some. The table shows some 350,000 clones, with 92% occurring only once. The material sequenced was peripheral blood, taken after recovery from COVID-19. Receptors originate from a human donor who had recovered from COVID-19.

This chain connects TRBV5-3 to TRBJ2-1; tentatively, D is TRBD1 (6 bases). TRBV5-3 is labeled an ORF, and its function is uncertain. CDR3 length equals 18 residues. With 0 bases removed from V and 2 bases from J, the gap between germline ends came to 18 bases. The CDR3 sequence is CARSLAQGPHSPYNEQFF. The CDR3 DNA sequence: TGTGCCAGAAGCTTGGCGCAGGGGCCGCACTCTCCCTACAATGAGCAGTTCTTC.

This chain uses TRBV29-1 with TRBJ2-5; D may be TRBD2 (5 bases). The CDR3 has 13 amino acids. Looked up from germline, CDR1 is SQVTM and CDR2 is ANQGSEA. With 4 bases removed from V and 1 base from J, the gap between germline ends came to 10 bases. CDR3 nucleotides: TGCAGCGTTGGATTCGGGGTCCAAGAGACCCAGTACTTC. This encodes CSVGFGVQETQYF.

This chain uses TRBV27 with TRBJ1-2; 9 bases agree with TRBD1. The CDR3 has 15 residues. Germline V gene data show CDR1 as MNHEY and CDR2 as SMNVEV (reference sequence). The J segment lost 5 bases and the V segment lost 3 bases, leaving 7 bases of the junction unmatched. The CDR3 nucleotides are TGTGCCAGCAGTTTGAAGGGGACAGGGATGTATGGCTACACCTTC. Translated, it gives CASSLKGTGMYGYTF.

The gene calls are TRBV4-1 and TRBJ1-4; 10 bases fit TRBD1. The CDR3 is made up of 15 amino acids. J gave up 7 bases and V 3 bases, and 5 bases lay outside the gene matches. Germline CDR1 reads MGHRA; CDR2 reads YSYEKL. The CDR3 loop reads CASSHGDRGAEKLFF. The CDR3, as DNA: TGCGCCAGCAGCCACGGGGACAGGGGAGCTGAAAAACTGTTTTTT.

A remark on this clone: A read error may account for a junction end that differs from germline. J is TRBJ2-2 and V is TRBV7-9; a weak D match, TRBD1 (6 bases). The CDR3 spans 14 residues. Germline V CDR1 and CDR2: SEHNR, FQNEAQ (reference sequence). In DNA, the CDR3 is TGTGCCAGCAGCTTAAGGGGGAACGCCGGGGAGCTGTTTTTT. Translated, it gives CASSLRGNAGELFF.

This clone was counted once. This chain links TRBV6-5 with TRBJ2-7; 7 positions agree with TRBD1. The CDR3 loop spans 14 amino acids. Germline V gives CDR1 MNHEY, CDR2 SVGAGI. J was trimmed by 3 bases and V by 2 bases; bases with no gene match: 4. Here the CDR3 reads CASSYRRDSYEQYF. Here the CDR3 DNA reads TGTGCCAGCAGTTACCGCCGGGACAGCTACGAGCAGTACTTC.

The V gene is TRBV11-2, the J gene TRBJ2-7; 9 bases are a match to TRBD1. The CDR3 sequence is 17 residues long. With V trimmed by 3 bases and J by 6 bases, 15 bases remained unmatched. Germline CDR1 SGHAT, CDR2 FQNNGV. CDR3 DNA: TGTGCCAGCAGCTTCGGTCCGTGGGGACAGGGATTTCCCGAGCAGTACTTC. This encodes CASSFGPWGQGFPEQYF.

The chain employs TRBV4-2 and TRBJ2-3; 12 positions agree with TRBD2. V lost 0 bases to trimming and J lost 4 bases; unmatched junction nucleotides: 2. The CDR3 runs 16 residues. CDR1 and CDR2 from the germline V gene are LGHNA and YNFKEQ. The CDR3 is CASSQELAGGPDTQYF. CDR3 nucleotides: TGTGCCAGCAGCCAAGAGCTAGCGGGGGGGCCAGATACGCAGTATTTT.

V is TRBV6-5 and J is TRBJ1-5; no firm D call. Germline loops: CDR1 MNHEY, CDR2 SVGAGI. Deletions cut 1 base from V and 0 bases from J, with 10 bases between. This CDR3 contains 16 residues. The CDR3 loop reads CASSYFPADSNQPQHF. DNA of the CDR3: TGTGCCAGCAGTTACTTCCCAGCCGATAGCAATCAGCCCCAGCATTTT.

The rearrangement links TRBV11-2 to TRBJ2-7, with 8 bases identical to TRBD2. CDR3 length: 14 amino acids. J lost 6 bases, V lost 1 base, and 5 bases had no gene match. Germline loops: CDR1 SGHAT, CDR2 FQNNGV. CDR3 sequence: CASSLAAGGREQYF. The CDR3 coding sequence is TGTGCCAGCAGCTTAGCGGCGGGGGGCCGCGAGCAGTACTTC. Full variable domain (rest looked up from reference TRBV11-2 and TRBJ2-7): EAGVAQSPRYKIIEKRQSVAFWCNPISGHATLYWYQQILGQGPKLLIQFQNNGVVDDSQLPKDRFSAERLKGVDSTLKIQPAKLEDSAVYLCASSLAAGGREQYFGPGTRLTVT.

The chain has TRBV11-3 and TRBJ2-2, with TRBD2 identical over 11 bases. The germline CDR1 and CDR2 sequences are SGHNT and YENEEA. The length of the CDR3 is 17 residues. The ends lost 4 bases at V and 5 bases at J; junction bases unmatched: 9. The chain's CDR3 is CASSSFSGGAYTGELFF. The DNA for the CDR3 is TGTGCCAGCAGCTCCTTTAGCGGGGGGGCCTATACCGGGGAGCTGTTTTTT.

DNA for the CDR3: TGTGCCAGCAGACCCCCGGGGACAGCGTGGGAAAAACTGTTTTTT. This codes for CASRPPGTAWEKLFF. The chain uses TRBV7-2 and TRBJ1-4; 7 bases line up with TRBD1. Germline values: CDR1 SGHTA, CDR2 FQGNSA. Trimming cost V 6 bases and J 8 bases; bases outside gene matches: 12. The CDR3 is made up of 15 amino acids.

This chain uses TRBV18 with TRBJ1-3; D call uncertain. Germline V CDR1 and CDR2: KGHSH, LQKENI. CDR3 length equals 14 residues. V was shortened by 3 bases and J by 4 bases, with 10 bases between the two germline ends. This chain's CDR3 is CASSPPSVGNTIYF. CDR3 DNA: TGTGCCAGCTCACCCCCCTCAGTCGGAAACACCATATATTTT.

The chain uses TRBV6-5 and TRBJ1-1, with a possible D match to TRBD1 (6 bases). CDR1 and CDR2 (germline): MNHEY, SVGAGI. The CDR3 extends over 12 amino acids. V lost 2 bases and J 5 bases, leaving 6 bases between the germline ends. The CDR3 DNA reads as TGTGCCAGCAGTTACGACAGGACTGAAGCTTTCTTT. Amino acids: CASSYDRTEAFF.

This chain connects TRBV5-1 to TRBJ2-2; no clear D gene. V lost 0 bases to trimming and J lost 1 base, with 7 bases between them. In germline, CDR1 is SGHRS, CDR2 YFSETQ. CDR3 length: 15 residues. The DNA for the CDR3 is TGCGCCAGCAGCTTGGCCGTGGGGAACACCGGGGAGCTGTTTTTT. Residues: CASSLAVGNTGELFF.

A word on this clone: At the DNA level, this CDR3 is encoded by other sequences in the same sample as well. V is TRBV27 and J is TRBJ1-2, with TRBD1 matching over 8 bases. V shed 6 bases, J shed 4 bases, and the junction held 1 base outside the gene matches. CDR1 MNHEY and CDR2 SMNVEV come from the germline V gene (reference sequence). The length of the CDR3 is 12 residues. The CDR3 loop reads CASRTGGYGYTF. In DNA, the CDR3 is TGTGCCAGCAGAACAGGGGGCTATGGCTACACCTTC.

The V call is TRBV7-9, the J call TRBJ2-7; tentatively, D is TRBD2 (6 bases). CDR1 and CDR2 from the germline V gene are SEHNR and FQNEAQ (reference sequence). The length of the CDR3 is 15 residues. V lost 0 bases and J lost 3, with 12 bases in between. The CDR3 sequence: CASSLAGGKVYEQYF. The DNA of the CDR3 is TGTGCCAGCAGCTTAGCGGGGGGAAAGGTCTACGAGCAGTACTTC.

The chain carries TRBV5-1 and TRBJ2-1, with 8 bases fitting TRBD2. Germline trimming cut 4 bases from V and 3 bases from J; bases unmatched to any gene: 9. The CDR3 loop spans 16 amino acids. Germline-derived CDR1 and CDR2 are SGHRS and YFSETQ. CDR3 bases: TGCGCCAGCAGCCGTCGGGCGGGACTAGACTACAATGAGCAGTTCTTC. This codes for CASSRRAGLDYNEQFF.

The gene calls are TRBV5-4 and TRBJ1-2; 7 bases are a match to TRBD1. This CDR3 spans 13 amino acids. V lost 3 bases, J lost 3 bases, and 2 bases stayed unmatched. Germline loops: CDR1 SGHNT, CDR2 YYREEE (reference sequence). This CDR3 reads CASSSTGDYGYTF. In DNA form, the CDR3 reads TGTGCCAGCAGCTCAACAGGGGACTATGGCTACACCTTC.

The chain combines TRBV4-1 with TRBJ1-2, with TRBD1 as a possible D gene (6 bases). Between the trimmed V and J ends, which lost 0 bases and 3 bases, there was a span of 11 bases. The germline V gene has CDR1 MGHRA and CDR2 YSYEKL. The CDR3 has 15 amino acids. CDR3 residues: CASSQDLQGYYGYTF. The CDR3 DNA reads as TGCGCCAGCAGCCAAGACTTACAGGGCTACTATGGCTACACCTTC.

The genes are TRBV2 and TRBJ2-2; D gene unclear. This CDR3 has 12 residues. V shed 10 bases and J shed 4 bases, with 10 bases lying between them. The germline gives CDR1 SNHLY, CDR2 FYNNEI. The CDR3 region has the DNA TGTGCCACCCGGAGTGTCACCGGGGAGCTGTTTTTT. It yields the protein CATRSVTGELFF.